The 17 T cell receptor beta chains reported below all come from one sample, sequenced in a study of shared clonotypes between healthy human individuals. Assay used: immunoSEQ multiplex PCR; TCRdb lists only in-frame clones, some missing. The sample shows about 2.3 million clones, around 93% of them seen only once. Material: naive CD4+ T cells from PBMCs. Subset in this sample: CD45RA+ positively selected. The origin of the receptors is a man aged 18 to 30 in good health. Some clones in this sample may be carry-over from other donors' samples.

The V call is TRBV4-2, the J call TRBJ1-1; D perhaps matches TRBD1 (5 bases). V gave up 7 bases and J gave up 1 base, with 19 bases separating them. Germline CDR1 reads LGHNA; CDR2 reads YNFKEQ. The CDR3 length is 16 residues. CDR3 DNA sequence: TGTGCCAGCAAGGGACTGTCGGGAGGATCGAACACTGAAGCTTTCTTT. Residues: CASKGLSGGSNTEAFF.

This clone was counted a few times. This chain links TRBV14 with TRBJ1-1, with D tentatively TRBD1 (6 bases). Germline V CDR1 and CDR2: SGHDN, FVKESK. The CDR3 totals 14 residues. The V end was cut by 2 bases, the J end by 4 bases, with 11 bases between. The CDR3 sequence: CASSQRGAGTEAFF. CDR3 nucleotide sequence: TGTGCCAGCAGCCAAAGGGGGGCTGGCACTGAAGCTTTCTTT.

The CDR3, as DNA: TGTGCCATCAGTCACGTGACAGGAAACAATGAGCAGTTCTTC. Its protein is CAISHVTGNNEQFF. The genes are TRBV10-3 and TRBJ2-1; maybe TRBD1 (6 bases). Germline V lookup: CDR1 ENHRY, CDR2 SYGVKD. Deletions cut 5 bases from V and 5 bases from J, with 13 bases between. This CDR3 comprises 14 residues.

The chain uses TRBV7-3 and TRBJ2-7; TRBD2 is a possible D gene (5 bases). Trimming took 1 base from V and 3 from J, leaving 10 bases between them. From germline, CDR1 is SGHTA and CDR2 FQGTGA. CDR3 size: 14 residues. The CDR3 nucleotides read TGTGCCAGCAGCTTAAAGGCAGGAGGCTACGAGCAGTACTTC. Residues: CASSLKAGGYEQYF.

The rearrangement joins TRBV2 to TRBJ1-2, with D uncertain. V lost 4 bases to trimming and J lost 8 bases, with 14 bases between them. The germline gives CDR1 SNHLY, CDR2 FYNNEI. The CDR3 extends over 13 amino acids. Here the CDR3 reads CASSGRVSVGYTF. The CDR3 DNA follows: TGTGCCAGCAGTGGAAGGGTCTCGGTCGGCTACACCTTC. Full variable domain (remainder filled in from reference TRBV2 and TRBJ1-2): EPEVTQTPSHQVTQMGQEVILRCVPISNHLYFYWYRQILGQKVEFLVSFYNNEISEKSEIFDDQFSVERPDGSNFTLKIRSTKLEDSAMYFCASSGRVSVGYTFGSGTRLTVV.

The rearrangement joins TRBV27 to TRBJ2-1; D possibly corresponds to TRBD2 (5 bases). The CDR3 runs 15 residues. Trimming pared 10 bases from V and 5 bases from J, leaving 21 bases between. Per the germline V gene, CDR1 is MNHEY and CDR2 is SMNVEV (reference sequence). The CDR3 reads CATSLRRQYNNEQFF. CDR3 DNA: TGTGCCACCTCTTTAAGGAGGCAGTATAACAATGAGCAGTTCTTC.

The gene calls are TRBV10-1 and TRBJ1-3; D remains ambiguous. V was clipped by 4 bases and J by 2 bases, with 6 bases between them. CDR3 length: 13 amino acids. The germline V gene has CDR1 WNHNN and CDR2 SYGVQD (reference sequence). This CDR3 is CASSAKTGNTIYF. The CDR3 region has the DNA TGCGCCAGCAGTGCCAAGACTGGAAACACCATATATTTT.

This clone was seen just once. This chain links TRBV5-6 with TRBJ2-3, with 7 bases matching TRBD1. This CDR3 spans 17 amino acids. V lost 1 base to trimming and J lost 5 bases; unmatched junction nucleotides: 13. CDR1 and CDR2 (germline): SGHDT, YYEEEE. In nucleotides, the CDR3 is TGTGCCAGCAGCTTGTTCCTATACAGGGGAACAGGAGATACGCAGTATTTT. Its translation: CASSLFLYRGTGDTQYF.

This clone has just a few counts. The CDR3 here is CASRSTDEAAYGYTF. CDR3 sequence (DNA): TGTGCCAGCAGGAGCACCGATGAGGCTGCCTATGGCTACACCTTC. The gene calls are TRBV28 and TRBJ1-2; D remains unclear. This CDR3 comprises 15 residues. Per germline, CDR1 MDHEN and CDR2 SYDVKM. V was trimmed by 6 bases and J by 4 bases, leaving 18 bases between them.

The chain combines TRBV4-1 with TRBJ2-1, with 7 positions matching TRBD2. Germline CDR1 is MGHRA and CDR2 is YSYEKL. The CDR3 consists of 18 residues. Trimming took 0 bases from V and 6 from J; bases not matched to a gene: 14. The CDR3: CASSQDRVGRELSNEQFF. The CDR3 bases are TGCGCCAGCAGCCAAGATCGGGTCGGGCGGGAGCTCAGCAATGAGCAGTTCTTC.

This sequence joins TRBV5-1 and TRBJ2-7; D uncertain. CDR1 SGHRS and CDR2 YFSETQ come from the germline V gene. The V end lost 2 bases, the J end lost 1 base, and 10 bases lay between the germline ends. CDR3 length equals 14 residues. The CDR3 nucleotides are TGCGCCAGCAGCTTTACGACCCGATCCTACGAGCAGTACTTC. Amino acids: CASSFTTRSYEQYF.

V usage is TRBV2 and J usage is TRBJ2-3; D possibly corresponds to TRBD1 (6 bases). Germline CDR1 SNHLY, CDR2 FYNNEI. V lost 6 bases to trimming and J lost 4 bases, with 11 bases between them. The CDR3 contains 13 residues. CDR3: CASRSRGADTQYF. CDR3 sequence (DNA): TGTGCCAGCAGGTCCAGGGGCGCAGATACGCAGTATTTT.

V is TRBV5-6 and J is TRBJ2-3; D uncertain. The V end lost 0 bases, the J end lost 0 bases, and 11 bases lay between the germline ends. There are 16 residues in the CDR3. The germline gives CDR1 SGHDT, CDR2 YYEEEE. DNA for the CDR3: TGTGCCAGCAGCTTGGCTAGAGGTCGCAGCACAGATACGCAGTATTTT. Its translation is CASSLARGRSTDTQYF.

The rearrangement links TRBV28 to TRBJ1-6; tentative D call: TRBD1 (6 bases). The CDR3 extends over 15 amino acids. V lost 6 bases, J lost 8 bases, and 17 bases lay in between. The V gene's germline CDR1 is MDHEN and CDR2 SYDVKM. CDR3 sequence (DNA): TGTGCCAGCAGCCCCTCAAGGGGGGGTTATTCACCCCTCCACTTT. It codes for CASSPSRGGYSPLHF.

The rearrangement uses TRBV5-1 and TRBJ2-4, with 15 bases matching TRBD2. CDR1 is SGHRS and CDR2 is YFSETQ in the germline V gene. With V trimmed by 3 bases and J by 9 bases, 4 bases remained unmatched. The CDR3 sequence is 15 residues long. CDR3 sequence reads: CASSSGLAGGSIQYF. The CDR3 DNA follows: TGCGCCAGCAGCTCGGGACTAGCGGGAGGTAGCATTCAGTACTTC. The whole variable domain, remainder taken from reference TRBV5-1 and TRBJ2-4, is KAGVTQTPRYLIKTRGQQVTLSCSPISGHRSVSWYQQTPGQGLQFLFEYFSETQRNKGNFPGRFSGRQFSNSRSEMNVSTLELGDSALYLCASSSGLAGGSIQYFGAGTRLSVL.

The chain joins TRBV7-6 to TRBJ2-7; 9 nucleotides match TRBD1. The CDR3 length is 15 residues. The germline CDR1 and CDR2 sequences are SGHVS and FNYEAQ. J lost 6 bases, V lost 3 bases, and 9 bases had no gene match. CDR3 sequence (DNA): TGTGCCAGCAGCTTGTCGACAGGGGGTCCGGTCGAGCAGTACTTC. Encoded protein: CASSLSTGGPVEQYF.

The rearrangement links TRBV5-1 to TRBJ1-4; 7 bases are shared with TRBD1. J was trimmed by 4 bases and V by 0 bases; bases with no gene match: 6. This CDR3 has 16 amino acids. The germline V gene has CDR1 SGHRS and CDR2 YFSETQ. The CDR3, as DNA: TGCGCCAGCAGCTTGGAGGGGGCGCGGAATAATGAAAAACTGTTTTTT. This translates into CASSLEGARNNEKLFF.